A selection of T cell receptor beta chains follows, all from one sample in a study of blood T cell repertoires in COVID-19. Libraries were prepared by immunoSEQ multiplex PCR; TCRdb keeps only in-frame clonotypes and omits some of them. The sample yields 100,000 to 150,000 clones, just over 85% seen once. Sequenced input: peripheral blood. Every receptor here comes from a man aged 40-49 years with acute or convalescent COVID-19. The CDR3 runs from the conserved cysteine through the conserved F or W. The order of the fields is J gene, V gene, D gene, CDR3 length, clone size, CDR3 DNA, CDR3 protein. The D gene is left open where the match is weak. Part of the rows lack a size; the others show once, few, many or a class for expanded clones.

J gene: TRBJ2-7; V gene: TRBV9; D gene: NA; CDR3 length: 13; clone size: NA; CDR3 DNA: TGTGCCAGCAGCGTTTGGGGGGGCGGCGAGCAGTACTTC; CDR3 protein: CASSVWGGGEQYF
J gene: TRBJ1-2; V gene: TRBV5-1; D gene: NA; CDR3 length: 15; clone size: NA; CDR3 DNA: TGCGCCAGCAGCTTGGCCAGTGGGCTGAACTATGGCTACACCTTC; CDR3 protein: CASSLASGLNYGYTF
J gene: TRBJ1-1; V gene: TRBV4-3; D gene: NA; CDR3 length: 15; clone size: NA; CDR3 DNA: TGCGCCAGCAGCCGCCGCCGGGACTGGAACACTGAAGCTTTCTTT; CDR3 protein: CASSRRRDWNTEAFF
J gene: TRBJ2-1; V gene: TRBV9; D gene: TRBD2; CDR3 length: 16; clone size: NA; CDR3 DNA: TGTGCCAGCAGCCCCCGGCTAGCGGGGGGGAGGGATGAGCAGTTCTTC; CDR3 protein: CASSPRLAGGRDEQFF
J gene: TRBJ1-2; V gene: TRBV7-2; D gene: NA; CDR3 length: 12; clone size: once; CDR3 DNA: TGTGCCAGCAGCTACACAGTGTGGGGCTACACCTTC; CDR3 protein: CASSYTVWGYTF
J gene: TRBJ2-1; V gene: TRBV6-2/TRBV6-3; D gene: TRBD2; CDR3 length: 20; clone size: NA; CDR3 DNA: TGTGCCAGCAGTTACGCGACCCTTCTAGGGGCGGGGGGCGCCTACAATGAGCAGTTCTTC; CDR3 protein: CASSYATLLGAGGAYNEQFF
J gene: TRBJ1-4; V gene: TRBV5-6; D gene: NA; CDR3 length: 14; clone size: NA; CDR3 DNA: TGTGCCAGCAGCCCAGGGGCAACTAATGAAAAACTGTTTTTT; CDR3 protein: CASSPGATNEKLFF
J gene: TRBJ2-2; V gene: TRBV4-1; D gene: NA; CDR3 length: 17; clone size: NA; CDR3 DNA: TGCGCCAGCAGCCAAGCCAATATGGGGCTCGGCACCGGGGAGCTGTTTTTT; CDR3 protein: CASSQANMGLGTGELFF
J gene: TRBJ1-2; V gene: TRBV5-8; D gene: TRBD1; CDR3 length: 15; clone size: NA; CDR3 DNA: TGTGCCAGCAGCTCACGGGGACAGGCTAACTATGGCTACACCTTC; CDR3 protein: CASSSRGQANYGYTF
J gene: TRBJ2-2; V gene: TRBV18; D gene: NA; CDR3 length: 12; clone size: NA; CDR3 DNA: TGTGCCAGCTCCCCCCCAGGCGGGGAGCTGTTTTTT; CDR3 protein: CASSPPGGELFF
J gene: TRBJ2-3; V gene: TRBV27; D gene: NA; CDR3 length: 14; clone size: NA; CDR3 DNA: TGTGCCAGCAGTTTTTTCCCGGGGACAGATACGCAGTATTTT; CDR3 protein: CASSFFPGTDTQYF
J gene: TRBJ1-5; V gene: TRBV3-1/TRBV3-2; D gene: NA; CDR3 length: 14; clone size: NA; CDR3 DNA: TGTGCCAGCACCCTCGGGATGGGCAATCAGCCCCAGCATTTT; CDR3 protein: CASTLGMGNQPQHF
J gene: TRBJ2-1; V gene: TRBV12-5; D gene: TRBD2; CDR3 length: 17; clone size: NA; CDR3 DNA: TGTGCTAGTGGTTTGGTACTGGGCGGGAGTTCCTACAATGAGCAGTTCTTC; CDR3 protein: CASGLVLGGSSYNEQFF
J gene: TRBJ2-3; V gene: TRBV6-5; D gene: NA; CDR3 length: 13; clone size: NA; CDR3 DNA: TGTGCCAGCCTACGATTACGCGGGGATACGCAGTATTTT; CDR3 protein: CASLRLRGDTQYF
J gene: TRBJ2-3; V gene: TRBV7-9; D gene: NA; CDR3 length: 15; clone size: once; CDR3 DNA: TGTGCCAGCAGCCATTCAGGGTCCCACACAGATACGCAGTATTTT; CDR3 protein: CASSHSGSHTDTQYF
J gene: TRBJ1-1; V gene: TRBV11-3; D gene: NA; CDR3 length: 13; clone size: NA; CDR3 DNA: TGTGCCAGCAGCTTACGAGCGGGGACTGAAGCTTTCTTT; CDR3 protein: CASSLRAGTEAFF
J gene: TRBJ2-7; V gene: TRBV11-3; D gene: NA; CDR3 length: 15; clone size: NA; CDR3 DNA: TGTGCCAGCAGCCCCGACAGTCTTGGAACCTACGAGCAGTACTTC; CDR3 protein: CASSPDSLGTYEQYF
J gene: TRBJ1-1; V gene: TRBV7-2; D gene: NA; CDR3 length: 13; clone size: NA; CDR3 DNA: TGTGCCAGCAGCTTAGGAGCAGGCACTGAAGCTTTCTTT; CDR3 protein: CASSLGAGTEAFF
J gene: TRBJ1-3; V gene: TRBV12-3/TRBV12-4; D gene: NA; CDR3 length: 13; clone size: NA; CDR3 DNA: TGTGCCAGCAGCCCTCAGGTTGAGAATCCCATATATTTT; CDR3 protein: CASSPQVENPIYF
J gene: TRBJ2-1; V gene: TRBV7-2; D gene: TRBD2; CDR3 length: 19; clone size: NA; CDR3 DNA: TGTGCCAGCAGCCCGGGACTAGCGGCCCCTCCCAGCTCCTACAATGAGCAGTTCTTC; CDR3 protein: CASSPGLAAPPSSYNEQFF
J gene: TRBJ2-7; V gene: TRBV25-1; D gene: TRBD1; CDR3 length: 16; clone size: NA; CDR3 DNA: TGTGCCAGCAGTCCCCTCACGACAGGGGGCGGATACGAGCAGTACTTC; CDR3 protein: CASSPLTTGGGYEQYF
J gene: TRBJ1-2; V gene: TRBV19; D gene: NA; CDR3 length: 12; clone size: NA; CDR3 DNA: TGTGCCAGTAGTTTTTCAGACTATGGCTACACCTTC; CDR3 protein: CASSFSDYGYTF
J gene: TRBJ2-7; V gene: TRBV29-1; D gene: NA; CDR3 length: 13; clone size: NA; CDR3 DNA: TGCAGCGTTGAAGATGGCCTAGCCTACGAGCAGTACTTC; CDR3 protein: CSVEDGLAYEQYF
J gene: TRBJ1-2; V gene: TRBV4-1; D gene: NA; CDR3 length: 12; clone size: NA; CDR3 DNA: TGCGCCAGCAGCCAGAGCGCTTGGGGCTACACCTTC; CDR3 protein: CASSQSAWGYTF
J gene: TRBJ2-1; V gene: TRBV21-1; D gene: NA; CDR3 length: 16; clone size: NA; CDR3 DNA: TGTGCCAGCAGCCTCCGGACTAGCGGGAGTGGGAATGAGCAGTTCTTC; CDR3 protein: CASSLRTSGSGNEQFF
J gene: TRBJ2-3; V gene: TRBV21-1; D gene: NA; CDR3 length: 19; clone size: NA; CDR3 DNA: TGTGCCAGCAGCACCCCAAAAGAGGGTTGGCAAAAGGGCACAGATACGCAGTATTTT; CDR3 protein: CASSTPKEGWQKGTDTQYF
J gene: TRBJ1-2; V gene: TRBV5-6; D gene: TRBD1; CDR3 length: 13; clone size: NA; CDR3 DNA: TGTGCCAGCAGCTGGACAGGGGAGGATGGCTACACCTTC; CDR3 protein: CASSWTGEDGYTF
J gene: TRBJ2-1; V gene: TRBV6-5; D gene: TRBD2; CDR3 length: 12; clone size: NA; CDR3 DNA: TGTGCCAGCAGGACACTAGCGGACCAGCAGTTCTTC; CDR3 protein: CASRTLADQQFF
J gene: TRBJ2-3; V gene: TRBV30; D gene: TRBD1; CDR3 length: 19; clone size: NA; CDR3 DNA: TGTGCCTGGAATCCCTCTTCACGGGACAGCGAAAGGGGCACAGATACGCAGTATTTT; CDR3 protein: CAWNPSSRDSERGTDTQYF